The 29 T cell receptor beta chains listed next were all sequenced from one sample in a study of radiotherapy plus CTLA-4 blockade in lung cancer. Only in-frame clones appear in the TCRdb table, and some are missing; sequencing was by immunoSEQ multiplex PCR. The table lists 35,000 to 50,000 clones, roughly four fifths of them singletons. Material: peripheral blood, obtained from a patient treated with radiotherapy plus ipilimumab. The receptors were sampled from a human donor with non-small cell lung cancer who had a complete response to radiotherapy plus ipilimumab.

Here the CDR3 DNA reads TGTGCCAGCCAGGAGGGGTGGACAGATACGCAGTATTTT. Encoded protein: CASQEGWTDTQYF. The chain links TRBV6-5 to TRBJ2-3, with a weak D call TRBD2 (6 bases). V lost 8 bases, J lost 3 bases, and 12 bases lay in between. Germline lookup yields CDR1 MNHEY and CDR2 SVGAGI. The CDR3 has 13 amino acids.

The chain employs TRBV5-6 and TRBJ2-3, with TRBD2 identical over 8 bases. V lost 2 bases, J lost 2 bases, and 13 bases stayed unmatched. The CDR3 loop spans 18 amino acids. Germline CDR1 SGHDT, CDR2 YYEEEE. CDR3 protein: CASSFNGGSGGSTDTQYF. CDR3 nucleotides: TGTGCCAGCAGCTTCAATGGCGGGAGCGGGGGATCCACAGATACGCAGTATTTT. The full variable domain, its missing parts supplied by reference TRBV5-6 and TRBJ2-3, is DAGVTQSPTHLIKTRGQQVTLRCSPKSGHDTVSWYQQALGQGPQFIFQYYEEEERQRGNFPDRFSGHQFPNYSSELNVNALLLGDSALYLCASSFNGGSGGSTDTQYFGPGTRLTVL.

This chain uses TRBV6-1 with TRBJ1-2; tentatively, D is TRBD1 (6 bases). Trimming removed 0 bases from V and 2 bases from J, with 7 bases in between. CDR1 MNHNS and CDR2 SASEGT come from the germline V gene. The CDR3 is 14 amino acids. CDR3 nucleotides: TGTGCCAGCAGTGAAGCCGGACAGAACTATGGCTACACCTTC. Translating it yields CASSEAGQNYGYTF.

This clone was counted a single time. J is TRBJ1-4 and V is TRBV28, with D perhaps TRBD1 (6 bases). CDR1 and CDR2 from the germline V gene are MDHEN and SYDVKM. V was clipped by 6 bases and J by 10 bases, with 24 bases between them. The CDR3 consists of 16 residues. CDR3 DNA sequence: TGTGCCAGCAGCAACGGGGGCGGGGGGAGCCCCGGAAAACTGTTTTTT. This gives the protein CASSNGGGGSPGKLFF.

The V gene is TRBV30, the J gene TRBJ1-5, with D tentatively TRBD1 (5 bases). Germline assignment: CDR1 GTSNPN and CDR2 SVGIG (reference sequence). This CDR3 is built from 12 residues. V lost 2 bases to trimming and J lost 6 bases, with 8 bases between them. CDR3 in DNA: TGTGCCTGGAGTATGGGGCTTCAGCCCCAGCATTTT. As protein: CAWSMGLQPQHF.

The chain couples TRBV7-9 to TRBJ2-2, with 7 bases matching TRBD1. CDR1 SEHNR and CDR2 FQNEAQ come from the germline V gene (reference sequence). The CDR3 consists of 15 residues. The V gene end was trimmed by 3 bases and the J gene end by 1 base; junction bases not matched to a gene: 2. CDR3 amino acids: CASSLRTGNTGELFF. The CDR3, as DNA: TGTGCCAGCAGCTTGAGGACAGGGAACACCGGGGAGCTGTTTTTT.

The genes are TRBV28 and TRBJ1-5, with TRBD1 as a possible D gene (6 bases). V was trimmed by 6 bases and J by 6 bases, leaving 15 bases between them. CDR1 and CDR2 (germline): MDHEN, SYDVKM. The CDR3 runs 14 residues. For the CDR3, the DNA is TGTGCCAGCAGAAACCAGGGGTCGAGTCAGCCCCAGCATTTT. It translates to CASRNQGSSQPQHF.

The chain has TRBV21-1 and TRBJ1-2; TRBD1, the table's D call, lacks a check against the DNA. TRBV21-1 counts as a pseudogene. The length of the CDR3 is 14 residues. CDR3 amino acids: CASSKDRGFYGYTF. For the CDR3, the DNA is TGTGCCAGCAGCAAAGACAGGGGCTTCTATGGCTACACCTTC.

The rearrangement links TRBV6-1 to TRBJ2-3, with D perhaps matching TRBD2 (6 bases). From germline, CDR1 is MNHNS and CDR2 SASEGT. V was trimmed by 5 bases and J by 1 base, leaving 13 bases between them. This CDR3 has 15 amino acids. The CDR3: CASSRAGLGTDTQYF. The CDR3 region has the DNA TGTGCCAGCAGTCGGGCGGGACTTGGCACAGATACGCAGTATTTT.

Comments on this clone: Germline and junction disagree at one end, which may indicate a read error. The chain combines TRBV6-1 with TRBJ2-3, with 7 bases identical to TRBD1. CDR1 and CDR2 (germline): MNHNS, SASEGT. The CDR3 length is 12 residues. This CDR3 reads CASREGTETQYF. CDR3 coding DNA: TGTGCCAGCAGAGAGGGGACAGAAACGCAGTATTTT.

The chain couples TRBV27 to TRBJ2-7, with D possibly matching TRBD2 (6 bases). The germline CDR1 and CDR2 sequences are MNHEY and SMNVEV (reference sequence). The CDR3 extends over 16 amino acids. Trimming stripped 3 bases from V and 3 bases from J, with 18 bases between. The CDR3 loop is CASSFFGAGRNYEQYF. CDR3 DNA sequence: TGTGCCAGCAGTTTCTTTGGGGCAGGGAGGAACTACGAGCAGTACTTC.

The chain carries TRBV7-8 and TRBJ2-5; 13 nucleotides line up with TRBD2. V was pared by 4 bases and J by 11 bases, with 19 bases of the junction left unmatched. Germline CDR1 reads SGHVS; CDR2 reads FQNEAQ. This CDR3 comprises 18 residues. This CDR3 reads CASSSRISTSGGAREQYF. CDR3 DNA: TGTGCCAGCAGCTCCCGAATTTCTACTAGCGGGGGGGCGAGGGAGCAGTACTTC.

The table lists this clone with a few counts. Other nucleotide sequences in the sample specify the same CDR3. This chain joins TRBV7-9 and TRBJ2-7; D is undetermined. CDR3 length equals 12 residues. CDR1 is SEHNR, CDR2 FQNEAQ, per germline (reference sequence). Deletions cut 2 bases from V and 3 bases from J, with 5 bases between. In DNA, the CDR3 is TGTGCCAGCAGCTTAACCGGCTACGAGCAGTACTTC. Translating it yields CASSLTGYEQYF.

The chain has TRBV27 and TRBJ1-4; weak D call: TRBD1 (6 bases). The CDR3 runs to 13 residues. V lost 5 bases, J lost 7 bases, and 11 bases lay in between. Germline V gene lookup returns CDR1 MNHEY and CDR2 SMNVEV (reference sequence). CDR3: CASSTWTVEKLFF. CDR3 sequence (DNA): TGTGCCAGCAGTACCTGGACAGTTGAAAAACTGTTTTTT.

This rearrangement joins TRBV6-6 to TRBJ1-1, with a weak D call TRBD1 (5 bases). This CDR3 has 13 amino acids. CDR1 is MNHNY, CDR2 SVGAGI, per germline (reference sequence). Trimming cost V 5 bases and J 11 bases, with 18 bases left between them. CDR3 protein: CASSVRAPGRAFF. CDR3 DNA sequence: TGTGCCAGCAGTGTCCGGGCCCCAGGGCGGGCTTTCTTT.

This chain joins TRBV30 and TRBJ1-1; D remains ambiguous. This CDR3 is 15 amino acids long. Trimming removed 0 bases at V and 11 bases at J, with 22 bases between. CDR1 GTSNPN and CDR2 SVGIG come from the germline V gene (reference sequence). The CDR3 spells CAWSVRGGSSARAFF. The CDR3, as DNA: TGTGCCTGGAGTGTACGGGGAGGGAGCTCCGCCCGGGCTTTCTTT.

The J gene is TRBJ1-3, the V gene TRBV19; 7 bases map to TRBD1. V was clipped by 3 bases and J by 0 bases; unmatched bases: 2. The germline CDR1 and CDR2 sequences are LNHDA and SQIVND (reference sequence). This CDR3 contains 15 residues. DNA for the CDR3: TGTGCCAGTAGTATGCGGACAGGCTCTGGAAACACCATATATTTT. Its translation is CASSMRTGSGNTIYF.

The chain uses TRBV20-1 and TRBJ2-1, with 7 nucleotides matching TRBD2. Germline V gene data show CDR1 as DFQATT and CDR2 as SNEGSKA (reference sequence). The junction had 0 bases not matched to a gene; V was cut back by 3 bases and J by 7 bases. The CDR3 covers 11 residues. CDR3 region: CSASGGNEQFF. The CDR3 bases are TGCAGTGCTAGCGGGGGGAATGAGCAGTTCTTC.

The chain combines TRBV5-1 with TRBJ2-7; TRBD1 aligns across 7 bases. There are 15 residues in the CDR3. Germline V gene data show CDR1 as SGHRS and CDR2 as YFSETQ. J lost 3 bases, V lost 4 bases, and 10 bases had no gene match. CDR3 residues: CASSPSGQSLYEQYF. In nucleotides, the CDR3 is TGCGCCAGCAGCCCGTCGGGACAGAGCCTCTACGAGCAGTACTTC. The full variable domain, completed using reference TRBV5-1 and TRBJ2-7, is KAGVTQTPRYLIKTRGQQVTLSCSPISGHRSVSWYQQTPGQGLQFLFEYFSETQRNKGNFPGRFSGRQFSNSRSEMNVSTLELGDSALYLCASSPSGQSLYEQYFGPGTRLTVT.

The genes are TRBV6-5 and TRBJ2-7; TRBD1 matches 8 bases. The CDR3 has 15 residues. Germline CDR1 MNHEY, CDR2 SVGAGI. V was clipped by 2 bases and J by 2 bases; unmatched bases: 5. The CDR3 loop is CASSYSRTGPYEQYF. The CDR3 DNA sequence: TGTGCCAGCAGTTACAGTAGGACAGGGCCCTACGAGCAGTACTTC.

The chain employs TRBV4-3 and TRBJ2-3; 12 bases fit TRBD2. CDR1 is LGHNA and CDR2 is YSLEER in the germline V gene. Losses at the gene ends were 2 bases for V and 5 bases for J; bases not matched to a gene: 8. The CDR3 spans 17 residues. The CDR3 DNA is TGCGCCAGCAGCCAAACCGCCGGACTAGCGGGGCTAGATACGCAGTATTTT. Encoded protein: CASSQTAGLAGLDTQYF.

J is TRBJ1-4 and V is TRBV7-2; D unresolved. CDR3 length: 14 residues. Germline CDR1 is SGHTA and CDR2 is FQGNSA. Trimming took 3 bases from V and 3 from J, leaving 8 bases between them. CDR3 sequence: CASSFGRSNEKLFF. The CDR3 DNA follows: TGTGCCAGCAGCTTTGGGCGATCTAATGAAAAACTGTTTTTT.

The rearrangement uses TRBV19 and TRBJ1-1; 7 bases are a match to TRBD1. Germline V gene sequence: CDR1 LNHDA, CDR2 SQIVND (reference sequence). V lost 1 base to trimming and J lost 3 bases; unmatched junction nucleotides: 5. This CDR3 comprises 15 residues. This CDR3 is CASSIGRDSYTEAFF. As DNA, the CDR3 is TGTGCCAGTAGTATAGGCCGGGACAGTTACACTGAAGCTTTCTTT.

This clone was counted once. J is TRBJ2-1 and V is TRBV6-1; 7 bases map to TRBD1. From germline, CDR1 is MNHNS and CDR2 SASEGT. Trimming at V came to 5 bases and at J to 6 bases, leaving 1 base not matched to a gene. The CDR3 is 12 amino acids. The CDR3 reads CASSPGGNEQFF. DNA for the CDR3: TGTGCCAGCAGTCCAGGGGGCAATGAGCAGTTCTTC.

This chain uses TRBV2 with TRBJ1-1; no clear D gene. Germline V gives CDR1 SNHLY, CDR2 FYNNEI. This CDR3 is built from 12 residues. Trimming left V 5 bases short and J 3 bases short, with 7 bases between. The CDR3 reads CASSPFYTEAFF. The CDR3 region has the DNA TGTGCCAGCAGTCCCTTTTACACTGAAGCTTTCTTT.

This chain joins TRBV20-1 and TRBJ2-1; D call uncertain. Germline lookup yields CDR1 DFQATT and CDR2 SNEGSKA (reference sequence). The CDR3 loop spans 11 amino acids. CDR3 in DNA: TGCAAAATGGCAGCGACCAATGAGCAGTTCTTC. Translating gives CKMAATNEQFF.

The chain joins TRBV28 to TRBJ2-5; the D gene is possibly TRBD2 (5 bases). The J call may not be correct, given that the DNA end is closer to TRBJ2-7. Germline loops: CDR1 MDHEN, CDR2 SYDVKM. The CDR3 extends over 12 amino acids. The CDR3 protein is CASRTSSYEQYF. In DNA form, the CDR3 reads TGTGCCAGCAGAACTAGCTCCTACGAGCAGTACTTC.

V gene TRBV5-1 combines with J gene TRBJ2-7, with TRBD1 matching 8 bases. V lost 4 bases and J lost 5; bases outside the gene matches: 14. CDR3 length: 16 amino acids. Per the germline V gene, CDR1 is SGHRS and CDR2 is YFSETQ. The CDR3 is CASSNRQGTKTHEQYF. CDR3 bases: TGCGCCAGCAGCAACAGACAGGGGACGAAAACCCACGAGCAGTACTTC.

The J gene is TRBJ1-2, the V gene TRBV27; 7 bases are shared with TRBD1. CDR1 is MNHEY, CDR2 SMNVEV, per germline (reference sequence). This CDR3 comprises 20 residues. The J segment lost 0 bases and the V segment lost 1 base, leaving 17 bases of the junction unmatched. The CDR3 coding sequence is TGTGCCAGCAGTTTATGGGGGTATGTAGGGGGCAGAAATACTAACTATGGCTACACCTTC. Translation: CASSLWGYVGGRNTNYGYTF.